The 3 T cell receptor beta chains given below trace back to one sample, sequenced in a study of PD-L1 blockade in urothelial cancer. Here immunoSEQ multiplex PCR was the method, and the copy in TCRdb shows in-frame clones only, minus some. The repertoire holds about 310 clones, with roughly 30% as singletons. Sequencing was performed on tumor tissue, taken before atezolizumab (anti-PD-L1) treatment. These receptors came from a man between 65 and 85 years old with urothelial cancer.

This clone was counted a few times. The DNA for the CDR3 is TGTGCCAGCAATCGTATGAGGTTCGGAGGACAGGGGAAAAATGAGCAGTTCTTC. Protein: CASNRMRFGGQGKNEQFF. V usage is TRBV9 and J usage is TRBJ2-1; 9 nucleotides align to TRBD1. J lost 7 bases, V lost 6 bases, and 20 bases had no gene match. Germline V CDR1 and CDR2: SGDLS, YYNGEE. The CDR3 spans 18 residues. The complete variable domain, with remaining parts taken from reference TRBV9 and TRBJ2-1, reads DSGVTQTPKHLITATGQRVTLRCSPRSGDLSVYWYQQSLDQGLQFLIQYYNGEERAKGNILERFSAQQFPDLHSELNLSSLELGDSALYFCASNRMRFGGQGKNEQFFGPGTRLTVL.

This clone rates as large. This chain joins TRBV9 and TRBJ1-1, with D unclear. The CDR3 is 14 residues long. The germline CDR1 and CDR2 sequences are SGDLS and YYNGEE. Trimming left V 5 bases short and J 3 bases short, with 14 bases between. In DNA form, the CDR3 reads TGTGCCAGCAGTGAAGTTTCGGGGTACACTGAAGCTTTCTTT. Translated, it gives CASSEVSGYTEAFF.

The genes are TRBV15 and TRBJ2-1; a weak D match, TRBD1 (5 bases). Germline V gene lookup returns CDR1 LNHNV and CDR2 YYDKDF (reference sequence). This CDR3 has 15 amino acids. The V gene lost 5 bases and the J gene lost 6 bases, with 17 bases spanning the gap. CDR3 nucleotide sequence: TGTGCCACCAGCCCAGGGTCTGGGTTAGTCAATGAGCAGTTCTTC. It yields the protein CATSPGSGLVNEQFF.